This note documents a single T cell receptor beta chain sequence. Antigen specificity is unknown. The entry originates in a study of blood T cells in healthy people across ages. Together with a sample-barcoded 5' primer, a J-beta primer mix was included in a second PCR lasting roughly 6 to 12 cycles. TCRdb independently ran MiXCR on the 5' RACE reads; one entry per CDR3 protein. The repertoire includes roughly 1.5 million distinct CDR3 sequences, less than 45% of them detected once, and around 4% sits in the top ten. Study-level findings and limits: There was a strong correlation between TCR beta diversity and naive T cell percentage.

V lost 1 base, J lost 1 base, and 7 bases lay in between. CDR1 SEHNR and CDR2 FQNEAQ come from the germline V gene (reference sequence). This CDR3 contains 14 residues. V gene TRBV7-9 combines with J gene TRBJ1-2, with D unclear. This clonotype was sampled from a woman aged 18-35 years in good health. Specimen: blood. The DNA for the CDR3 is TGTGCCAGCAGCTTAGTAACGGATAACTATGGCTACACCTTC. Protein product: CASSLVTDNYGYTF.